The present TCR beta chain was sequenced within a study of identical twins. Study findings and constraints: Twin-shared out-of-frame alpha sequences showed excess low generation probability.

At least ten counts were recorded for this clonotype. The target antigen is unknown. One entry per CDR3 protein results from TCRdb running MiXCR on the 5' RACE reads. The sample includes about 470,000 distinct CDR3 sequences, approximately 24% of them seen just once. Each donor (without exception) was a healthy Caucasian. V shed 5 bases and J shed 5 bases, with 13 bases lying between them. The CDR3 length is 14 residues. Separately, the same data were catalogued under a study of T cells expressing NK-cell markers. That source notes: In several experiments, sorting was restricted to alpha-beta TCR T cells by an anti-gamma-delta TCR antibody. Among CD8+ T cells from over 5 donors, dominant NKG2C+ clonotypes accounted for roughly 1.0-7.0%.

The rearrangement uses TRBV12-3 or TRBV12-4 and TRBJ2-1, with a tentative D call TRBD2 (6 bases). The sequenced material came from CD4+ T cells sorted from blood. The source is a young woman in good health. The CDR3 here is CASSKGLDNNEQFF. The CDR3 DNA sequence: TGTGCCAGCAGTAAGGGACTCGATAACAATGAGCAGTTCTTC.